The clone carrying this T cell receptor (beta chain) was detected many times. This sample is drawn from a study of metastatic and nonmetastatic thyroid tumors. The overall study: Patients with malignant and benign thyroid disease provided blood and tumor or nodule tissue, whose repertoires were compared.

Thyroid surgery had not been preceded by any treatment in any patient. In the original workflow: CDR3 was compared across clinicopathological groups, and the resulting differences were used to build a distant-metastasis classifier for papillary thyroid cancer. Via MiXCR, TCRdb re-called the PCR reads. The V and J calls come from TCRdb's annotation, not from the publication. The table has fewer than 20,000 clones, 20% to 30% seen once. The CDR3 runs to 16 residues. V lost 0 bases, J lost 4 bases, and 12 bases lay in between. Germline CDR1 SGHVS, CDR2 FQNEAQ. This chain connects TRBV7-8 to TRBJ1-4; D may be TRBD1 (6 bases). This TCR was sampled from a male donor with papillary thyroid cancer or a benign thyroid nodule (not recorded which). Some clones in this sample may be carry-over from other donors' samples. Sequencing was carried out using tumor tissue. CDR3: CASSLALTGRNEKLFF. Here the CDR3 DNA reads TGTGCCAGCAGCTTAGCCCTGACAGGCCGTAATGAAAAACTGTTTTTT.